The 13 T cell receptor beta chains below come from one sample, sequenced in a study of spatial heterogeneity in lung cancer. From the 5' RACE reads, TCRdb called clonotypes with MiXCR, one entry per CDR3 protein. This table has about 11,000 distinct CDR3 sequences, around 3.9% appearing once. The time point here: sample taken at primary tumor resection. The study sequenced unsorted whole RNA from tumor, nontumor lung or frozen PBMC. The source material was normal lung tissue next to the tumor, sampled at surgery. The receptors were gathered from a male donor with early-stage non-small cell lung cancer.

This clonotype has a count of ten or more. This beta chain represents an off-target read in a library built for alpha chains; its size is of limited meaning. The chain uses TRBV20-1 and TRBJ2-3; D is uncertain. Germline V gives CDR1 DFQATT, CDR2 SNEGSKA (reference sequence). This CDR3 is 12 amino acids long. V was pared by 3 bases and J by 5 bases, with 9 bases between. The DNA for the CDR3 is TGCAGTGCTAGCCCTCCCCAAGATACGCAGTATTTT. Translated: CSASPPQDTQYF.

By sample share, this clonotype is medium-sized (0.01 to 0.1%). As an off-target read in a library built for alpha chains, this beta chain has a frequency of little significance. J is TRBJ1-6 and V is TRBV12-3 or TRBV12-4; D not resolved. Trimming stripped 7 bases from V and 7 bases from J, with 17 bases between. The CDR3 is 15 amino acids. For the CDR3, the DNA is TGTGCCAGCATCAGGTCAGATGAAAGGAATTCACCCCTCCACTTT. The encoded protein is CASIRSDERNSPLHF.

This clonotype was detected ten times or more. In a library made to pick up alpha chains, this beta chain is a stray read with a size that means little. This chain joins TRBV7-8 and TRBJ2-5; 8 bases map to TRBD2. CDR1 SGHVS and CDR2 FQNEAQ come from the germline V gene. After removal of 3 bases from V and 4 bases from J, the junction contained 7 bases not matched to a gene. The CDR3 sequence is 15 residues long. CDR3 loop: CASSFDRTSTETQYF. The CDR3 DNA reads TGTGCCAGCAGCTTCGATAGGACTAGCACAGAGACCCAGTACTTC.

This clonotype was recorded many times. A library made for alpha chains picked up this beta chain off target, so its size means little. The chain combines TRBV20-1 with TRBJ1-1; D remains unclear. The CDR3 has 13 residues. Trimming took off 1 base at V and 4 bases at J, with 10 bases between the two ends. The V gene's germline CDR1 is DFQATT and CDR2 SNEGSKA (reference sequence). DNA of the CDR3: TGCAGTGCTAGAGGGGCCACGGCCACTGAAGCTTTCTTT. Its translation is CSARGATATEAFF.

This clonotype is medium-sized by share. Little can be read into the size of this beta chain, an off-target read in a library designed for alpha chains. The CDR3 region has the DNA TGTGCCAGCAGGCCGTCTAGCGGGAGGACAGATACGCAGTATTTT. Protein product: CASRPSSGRTDTQYF. The rearrangement links TRBV7-2 to TRBJ2-3; 11 bases are shared with TRBD2. From germline, CDR1 is SGHTA and CDR2 FQGNSA. Trimming cost V 6 bases and J 3 bases; bases outside gene matches: 5. The CDR3 sequence is 15 residues long.

By frequency in the sample, this clonotype is medium-sized. This beta chain lies outside the target of a library built for alpha chains; its clone size means little. DNA of the CDR3: TGCGCCAGCAGCTTACAAGGCCGTATACAAGAGACCCAGTACTTC. Translating gives CASSLQGRIQETQYF. The chain couples TRBV5-1 to TRBJ2-5, with D unresolved. V shed 2 bases and J shed 2 bases, with 13 bases lying between them. The germline V gene has CDR1 SGHRS and CDR2 YFSETQ. This CDR3 comprises 15 residues.

This clonotype was detected many times. This beta chain is off target for a library built for alpha chains, so its abundance means little. The chain employs TRBV7-2 and TRBJ1-2, with D possibly TRBD1 on 5 matching bases. The CDR3 is 14 residues long. Trimming cost V 3 bases and J 3 bases, with 11 bases left between them. The germline V gene has CDR1 SGHTA and CDR2 FQGNSA. In nucleotides, the CDR3 is TGTGCCAGCAGCTTTTCCGGGACGGACTATGGCTACACCTTC. Translation gives CASSFSGTDYGYTF.

With respect to this clonotype: This beta chain is a stray read from a library made for alpha chains; its abundance is not meaningful. The chain is built from TRBV7-3 and TRBJ2-2; D not certain. Trimming took off 2 bases at V and 7 bases at J, with 11 bases between the two ends. This CDR3 region has 14 residues. In germline, CDR1 is SGHTA, CDR2 FQGTGA. This CDR3 is CASSLDMDGGELFF. In nucleotides, the CDR3 is TGTGCCAGCAGCTTAGATATGGACGGCGGGGAGCTGTTTTTT.

This clonotype showed up many times. This beta chain turned up in a library designed for alpha chains; as an off-target read, its abundance says little. V and J are TRBV19 and TRBJ1-2; tentatively, D is TRBD1 (5 bases). CDR1 is LNHDA and CDR2 is SQIVND in the germline V gene (reference sequence). CDR3 length: 14 residues. V lost 4 bases to trimming and J lost 4 bases, with 13 bases between them. The CDR3 DNA follows: TGTGCCAGTAGTAGCCGGGGACCTCCCTATGGCTACACCTTC. Translation: CASSSRGPPYGYTF.

As regards this clonotype: At one end the junction does not follow the germline gene, possibly because of a read error. The library was built for alpha chains, so this beta chain is an off-target read and its size means little. V and J are TRBV7-2 and TRBJ2-1; TRBD1 matches at 7 bases. Germline CDR1 reads SGHTA; CDR2 reads FQGNSA. The CDR3 is 15 amino acids. Here the CDR3 DNA reads TGTGCCAGCAGCTCCGACAGGGCCTCCTACAATGAGCAGTTATTC. Amino acids: CASSSDRASYNEQLF.

This clonotype was detected many times. Since it is a stray read in a library aimed at alpha chains, this beta chain has a size that is not meaningful. V gene TRBV6-5 combines with J gene TRBJ1-2, with D tentatively TRBD1 (5 bases). The CDR3 is 13 amino acids. Germline V gives CDR1 MNHEY, CDR2 SVGAGI. V lost 6 bases and J lost 5, with 13 bases in between. The CDR3 DNA reads TGTGCCAGCAGCGTCGACAGTCGGTATGGCTACACCTTC. Protein: CASSVDSRYGYTF.

In this sample, this clonotype turned up many times. This beta chain represents an off-target read in a library built for alpha chains; its size is of limited meaning. The genes are TRBV4-1 and TRBJ2-2, with 10 nucleotides matching TRBD2. The V gene end was trimmed by 5 bases and the J gene end by 7 bases; junction bases not matched to a gene: 4. The germline V gene has CDR1 MGHRA and CDR2 YSYEKL. CDR3 size: 14 residues. The CDR3 sequence is CASSASGSIGELFF. The CDR3 DNA reads as TGCGCCAGCAGCGCTAGCGGGAGTATCGGGGAGCTGTTTTTT.

This clonotype rates as medium-sized. The library was prepared for alpha chains; this beta chain is a stray read, so its frequency means little. J is TRBJ1-2 and V is TRBV7-9, with TRBD1 identical over 8 bases. Germline CDR1 SEHNR, CDR2 FQNEAQ (reference sequence). This CDR3 is built from 16 residues. J was trimmed by 5 bases and V by 5 bases; bases with no gene match: 13. CDR3 residues: CASSQQAGTGVYGYTF. Here the CDR3 DNA reads TGTGCCAGCAGCCAACAAGCCGGGACAGGAGTATATGGCTACACCTTC.